Listed below are T cell receptor beta chains from one sample, sequenced in a study of cytomegalovirus exposure and HLA in healthy donors. Measured with immunoSEQ multiplex PCR; TCRdb has only the in-frame clones, and not every one. The sample has about 180,000 clones, about four fifths seen once. The sample taken for sequencing was PBMCs. These receptor sequences come from a woman in her 30s in good health and CMV-seronegative. Both conserved end residues are part of each CDR3. Each record gives: J gene, V gene, D gene, clone size, CDR3 DNA, CDR3 protein. D genes are given only for firm matches. Size tells how often a clone was seen (once, few, many) or the class of an expanded clone, and some rows leave it out.

>TRBJ2-3|TRBV10-2|-|-
TGCGCCAGCAGTGGCGGGGATACGCAGTATTTT
CASSGGDTQYF
>TRBJ2-5|TRBV5-1|TRBD2|-
TGCGCCAGCAGCTTGGGGCTAGCGGGGGGTACGGAGACCCAGTACTTC
CASSLGLAGGTETQYF
>TRBJ1-2|TRBV5-4|-|once
TGTGCCAGCGGCTTGACCGGGGGTTCCTATGGCTACACCTTC
CASGLTGGSYGYTF
>TRBJ2-5|TRBV2|-|-
TGTGCCAGCATTTTAATTTCAGAGACCCAGTACTTC
CASILISETQYF
>TRBJ1-5|TRBV6-5|-|-
TGTGCCAGCAGTTACAGGGGTAATCAGCCCCAGCATTTT
CASSYRGNQPQHF
>TRBJ2-3|TRBV7-8|-|once
TGTGCCAGCAGCTTACGACTGGCTAGCACAGATACGCAGTATTTT
CASSLRLASTDTQYF
>TRBJ2-1|TRBV2|-|-
TGTGCCACCAACCCCCAGGTTAACCCCGGCAATGAGCAGTTCTTC
CATNPQVNPGNEQFF
>TRBJ2-7|TRBV7-9|-|-
TGTGCCAGCAGCGCCCCCCTCGGGTACGAGCAGTACTTC
CASSAPLGYEQYF
>TRBJ2-3|TRBV18|TRBD1|-
TGTGCCAGCTCACCTATTTCCGGGACAGGGATAGATACGCAGTATTTT
CASSPISGTGIDTQYF
>TRBJ2-7|TRBV2|TRBD2|once
TGTGCCAGCATTACACAACTAGCGGGGCAAGACGAGCAGTACTTC
CASITQLAGQDEQYF
>TRBJ1-5|TRBV30|-|-
TGTGCCTGGAGGGCAAGGTATGGAGGGGTAAATAGCAATCAGCCCCAGCATTTT
CAWRARYGGVNSNQPQHF
>TRBJ2-3|TRBV5-1|TRBD2|-
TGCGCCAGCAGCTTGGGACTAGCGGGGGCCACTAGCACAGATACGCAGTATTTT
CASSLGLAGATSTDTQYF
>TRBJ2-1|TRBV6-5|-|-
TGTGCCAGCAGTCCTTCTAATTGGCAGATACTAGGGCAGTTCTTC
CASSPSNWQILGQFF
>TRBJ1-3|TRBV5-1|-|-
TGCGCCAGCAGCTTGGCGTCGACATTGGGTGGAAACACCATATATTTT
CASSLASTLGGNTIYF
>TRBJ2-7|TRBV30|-|-
TGTGCCTGGACCCGAGGACTGATCTACGAGCAGTACTTC
CAWTRGLIYEQYF
>TRBJ2-7|TRBV7-2|-|-
TGTGCCAGCAGCTTAGGACTCCTCTCCTACGAGCAGTACTTC
CASSLGLLSYEQYF
>TRBJ2-5|TRBV5-1|TRBD2|-
TGCGCCAGCAGCCCAGCCCCTAGCGGGGCGACGGCGGCCCAGTACTTC
CASSPAPSGATAAQYF
>TRBJ1-1|TRBV11-2|TRBD1|-
TGTGCCAGCAGCTTAGATAACGACAGGGGAGCTTTCTTT
CASSLDNDRGAFF
>TRBJ2-7|TRBV19|TRBD1|once
TGTGCCAGTAGCAGGGACAGAACCCTCTCCTACGAGCAGTACTTC
CASSRDRTLSYEQYF
>TRBJ1-2|TRBV7-8|-|-
TGTGCCAGCAGCTTATCAATCTCGGGTTTGAGCTATGGCTACACCTTC
CASSLSISGLSYGYTF
>TRBJ1-1|TRBV27|-|-
TGTGCCAGCAGTCCCCACCAAAATGTAGCAGACACTGAAGCTTTCTTT
CASSPHQNVADTEAFF
>TRBJ1-5|TRBV11-2|-|-
TGTGCCAGCAGCCCCCAGGGATTCAATCAGCCCCAGCATTTT
CASSPQGFNQPQHF
>TRBJ1-3|TRBV6-5|TRBD1|-
TGTGCCAGCAGGCGACAGGGTTCTGGAAACACCATATATTTT
CASRRQGSGNTIYF
>TRBJ1-2|TRBV27|TRBD1|few
TGTGCCAGCAGTTTAAAAGCAGACAGGGGATATGGCTACACCTTC
CASSLKADRGYGYTF
>TRBJ1-1|TRBV6-5|-|-
TGTGCCAGCAGTTACTCCGCGGGGGTTACTGAAGCTTTCTTT
CASSYSAGVTEAFF
>TRBJ2-3|TRBV6-6|TRBD1|-
TGTGCCAGCAGAACTAGTCGGGACAGCGATACGCAGTATTTT
CASRTSRDSDTQYF
>TRBJ1-6|TRBV19|-|-
TGTGCCAGTAGTATTCTGGGGAGCTCCTATAATTCACCCCTCCACTTT
CASSILGSSYNSPLHF
>TRBJ1-1|TRBV30|-|-
TGTGCCTGGACCCGGACACAGAACACTGAAGCTTTCTTT
CAWTRTQNTEAFF
>TRBJ2-5|TRBV2|TRBD1|-
TGTGCCAGCACCCTGACAGGGACGGGGGAGACCCAGTACTTC
CASTLTGTGETQYF
>TRBJ2-2|TRBV6-4|-|-
TGTGCCAGCAGTGTCTACAGGGATGGCGGGGAGCTGTTTTTT
CASSVYRDGGELFF
>TRBJ2-3|TRBV5-6|-|-
TGTGCCAGCAGCTTGCAGGGGCCCAGCACAGATACGCAGTATTTT
CASSLQGPSTDTQYF
>TRBJ2-5|TRBV2|TRBD1|-
TGTGCCAGCAGTCCTTCGGGGACAGGGGGCCGGGAGACCCAGTACTTC
CASSPSGTGGRETQYF
>TRBJ2-4|TRBV7-2|TRBD2|-
TGTGCCAGCAGCCCCAGACTAGCGGGGGTGCGGCTAGCCAAAAACATTCAGTACTTC
CASSPRLAGVRLAKNIQYF
>TRBJ2-3|TRBV5-1|TRBD1|-
TGCGCCAGCAGCTGGACAGGGAAGGGAGATACGCAGTATTTT
CASSWTGKGDTQYF
>TRBJ1-1|TRBV19|-|few
TGTGCCAGTAGTACCATACAGGGGAACACTGAAGCTTTCTTT
CASSTIQGNTEAFF
>TRBJ1-2|TRBV2|TRBD1|-
TGTGCCAGCAGGGAAGGGACAGGGAGTGGCTACACCTTC
CASREGTGSGYTF
>TRBJ2-7|TRBV27|TRBD1|-
TGTGCCAGCACCTCGACCCGGGACAGCTGGTCCTACGAGCAGTACTTC
CASTSTRDSWSYEQYF
>TRBJ2-7|TRBV5-6|TRBD2|-
TGTGCCAGCAGGAGCTGGGGGGGGACCTACGAGCAGTACTTC
CASRSWGGTYEQYF
>TRBJ1-4|TRBV14|-|-
TGTGCCAGCAGCCAAGTGGGGCGGAGTGAAAAACTGTTTTTT
CASSQVGRSEKLFF
>TRBJ1-2|TRBV6-5|TRBD1|-
TGTGCCAGCAGTACAGGGGTGGTCTATGGCTACACCTTC
CASSTGVVYGYTF
>TRBJ2-7|TRBV2|-|-
TGTGCCAGCAGTGCCAACAGGGTCCGCGAGCAGTACTTC
CASSANRVREQYF